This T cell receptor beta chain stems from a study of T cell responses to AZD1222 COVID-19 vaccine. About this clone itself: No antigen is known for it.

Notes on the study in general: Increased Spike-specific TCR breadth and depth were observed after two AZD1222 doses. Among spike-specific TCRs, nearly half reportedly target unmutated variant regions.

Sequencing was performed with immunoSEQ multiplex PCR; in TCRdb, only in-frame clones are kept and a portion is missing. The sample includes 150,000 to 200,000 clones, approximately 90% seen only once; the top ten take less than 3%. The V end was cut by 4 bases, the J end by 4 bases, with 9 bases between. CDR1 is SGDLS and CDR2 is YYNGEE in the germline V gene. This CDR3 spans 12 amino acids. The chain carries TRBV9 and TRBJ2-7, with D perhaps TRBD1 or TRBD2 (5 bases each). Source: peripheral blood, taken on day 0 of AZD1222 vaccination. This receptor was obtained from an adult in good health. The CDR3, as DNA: TGTGCCAGCAGCAAGGGGACGTACGAGCAGTACTTC. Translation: CASSKGTYEQYF.